The 13 T cell receptor beta chains reported below all come from one sample, sequenced in a study of shared clonotypes between healthy human individuals. Assay used: immunoSEQ multiplex PCR; TCRdb lists only in-frame clones, some missing. This sample yields millions of clones, of which around nine tenths are seen a single time; under 0.15% belongs to the top ten. The sequencing sample was made of naive CD4+ T cells sorted from blood. Subset of the sample: CD45RA+ positively selected. These receptors were obtained from a man aged 18 to 30 in good health.

The chain employs TRBV7-9 and TRBJ2-7; TRBD2 might be the D (6 bases). The CDR3 totals 13 residues. From germline, CDR1 is SEHNR and CDR2 FQNEAQ (reference sequence). Trimming shortened V by 6 bases and J by 6 bases, and 15 bases separated the two germline ends. This chain's CDR3 is CASSRQLGGEQYF. In DNA, the CDR3 is TGTGCCAGCAGTCGCCAGTTGGGGGGCGAGCAGTACTTC. The variable domain in full, completed from reference TRBV7-9 and TRBJ2-7, reads DTGVSQNPRHKITKRGQNVTFRCDPISEHNRLYWYRQTLGQGPEFLTYFQNEAQLEKSRLLSDRFSAERPKGSFSTLEIQRTEQGDSAMYLCASSRQLGGEQYFGPGTRLTVT.

The chain couples TRBV7-3 to TRBJ2-3; perhaps TRBD2 as D (5 bases). Germline V lookup: CDR1 SGHTA, CDR2 FQGTGA. Between the trimmed V and J ends, which lost 2 bases and 5 bases, there was a span of 14 bases. There are 15 residues in the CDR3. This CDR3 is CASSLLDFRGDTQYF. CDR3 in DNA: TGTGCCAGCAGCTTACTCGACTTTCGGGGAGATACGCAGTATTTT.

This clone was recorded only once. This chain uses TRBV27 with TRBJ1-6; D gene uncertain. CDR1 and CDR2 (germline): MNHEY, SMNVEV (reference sequence). Trimming shortened V by 3 bases and J by 3 bases, and 6 bases separated the two germline ends. CDR3 length equals 14 residues. This CDR3 reads CASSFGSYNSPLHF. CDR3 nucleotide sequence: TGTGCCAGCAGTTTCGGGAGCTATAATTCACCCCTCCACTTT.

The rearrangement links TRBV15 to TRBJ1-2; no clear D gene. The CDR3 totals 15 residues. Trimming removed 0 bases from V and 4 bases from J, with 12 bases in between. Germline CDR1 and CDR2: LNHNV and YYDKDF (reference sequence). The CDR3 is CATSRDRASLYGYTF. CDR3 bases: TGTGCCACCAGCAGAGATCGCGCCTCGCTCTATGGCTACACCTTC.

In the case of this clone: This CDR3 is also generated by other DNA sequences in the sample. The V and J genes are TRBV5-4 and TRBJ2-7, with 14 bases fitting TRBD2. The germline gives CDR1 SGHNT, CDR2 YYREEE (reference sequence). The V segment lost 3 bases and the J segment 7 bases; nucleotides outside the gene matches: 6. The CDR3 sequence is 15 residues long. The CDR3 loop is CASSSGLAGVGEQYF. CDR3 nucleotides: TGTGCCAGCAGCTCGGGACTAGCGGGAGTAGGAGAGCAGTACTTC.

As to this clone: The sample has other DNA sequences that encode this CDR3 too. The V gene is TRBV7-2, the J gene TRBJ2-3, with 11 bases matching TRBD2. This CDR3 has 14 residues. The V segment lost 4 bases and the J segment 4 bases; nucleotides outside the gene matches: 1. CDR1 SGHTA and CDR2 FQGNSA come from the germline V gene. The CDR3 loop is CASSSGLAADTQYF. In DNA form, the CDR3 reads TGTGCCAGCAGCTCGGGACTAGCGGCAGATACGCAGTATTTT. Together with reference TRBV7-2 and TRBJ2-3, the CDR3 gives the full variable domain: GAGVSQSPSNKVTEKGKDVELRCDPISGHTALYWYRQSLGQGLEFLIYFQGNSAPDKSGLPSDRFSAERTGGSVSTLTIQRTQQEDSAVYLCASSSGLAADTQYFGPGTRLTVL.

Turning to this clone: Other DNA sequences in this specimen translate into the identical CDR3. This chain uses TRBV29-1 with TRBJ2-7; tentative D call: TRBD1 (6 bases). V was cut by 4 bases and J by 4 bases, with 17 bases left in between. The CDR3 runs to 14 residues. Germline-derived CDR1 and CDR2 are SQVTM and ANQGSEA. The CDR3 DNA reads as TGCAGCGTTGGGTCCCCCCAGGGGTCATACGAGCAGTACTTC. Its translation is CSVGSPQGSYEQYF.

The chain joins TRBV18 to TRBJ2-3, with 7 bases that match TRBD2. The trim removed 3 bases at V and 1 base at J, leaving 4 bases unmatched. The CDR3 sequence is 15 residues long. CDR1 and CDR2 from the germline V gene are KGHSH and LQKENI. This chain's CDR3 is CASSPVAGRTDTQYF. For the CDR3, the DNA is TGTGCCAGCTCACCCGTAGCGGGTCGCACAGATACGCAGTATTTT.

This rearrangement joins TRBV6-5 to TRBJ1-2; D is possibly TRBD1 (5 bases). Germline-derived CDR1 and CDR2 are MNHEY and SVGAGI. The V gene lost 5 bases and the J gene lost 8 bases, with 15 bases spanning the gap. CDR3 size: 13 residues. The CDR3 protein is CASSPGWQGGYTF. CDR3 sequence (DNA): TGTGCCAGCAGTCCAGGATGGCAGGGCGGCTACACCTTC.

The chain is built from TRBV10-3 and TRBJ1-1, with D possibly being TRBD1 (5 bases). The CDR3 contains 13 residues. V dropped 10 bases and J dropped 5 bases, with 17 bases sitting between them. Germline CDR1 and CDR2: ENHRY and SYGVKD. The CDR3 reads CATLRQSETEAFF. The CDR3 DNA sequence: TGTGCCACCCTCCGACAGTCGGAGACTGAAGCTTTCTTT.

V usage is TRBV10-3 and J usage is TRBJ1-2; TRBD1 agrees at 8 bases. The J segment lost 2 bases and the V segment lost 11 bases, leaving 7 bases of the junction unmatched. The CDR3 covers 13 residues. The germline V gene has CDR1 ENHRY and CDR2 SYGVKD. CDR3 region: CASEDRVNYGYTF. In DNA, the CDR3 is TGTGCCTCTGAGGACAGGGTCAACTATGGCTACACCTTC.

V and J are TRBV7-9 and TRBJ2-2, with TRBD2 as a possible D gene (5 bases). V lost 5 bases and J lost 7, with 8 bases in between. The CDR3 extends over 12 amino acids. Per germline, CDR1 SEHNR and CDR2 FQNEAQ (reference sequence). DNA of the CDR3: TGTGCCAGCAGCCGGGGTGGCGGGGAGCTGTTTTTT. It is translated as CASSRGGGELFF. The whole variable domain, filled in from reference TRBV7-9 and TRBJ2-2, reads DTGVSQNPRHKITKRGQNVTFRCDPISEHNRLYWYRQTLGQGPEFLTYFQNEAQLEKSRLLSDRFSAERPKGSFSTLEIQRTEQGDSAMYLCASSRGGGELFFGEGSRLTVL.

The rearrangement links TRBV7-9 to TRBJ2-7; 11 nucleotides agree with TRBD1. V lost 5 bases to trimming and J lost 0 bases; unmatched junction nucleotides: 3. Germline CDR1 SEHNR, CDR2 FQNEAQ (reference sequence). The CDR3 runs 15 residues. CDR3 DNA: TGTGCCAGCAGCAGGGGACAGGGGGACTCCTACGAGCAGTACTTC. Encoded protein: CASSRGQGDSYEQYF.